This T cell receptor beta chain is drawn from a study of cytomegalovirus exposure and HLA in healthy donors. Trimming at V came to 7 bases and at J to 4 bases, leaving 5 bases not matched to a gene. The CDR3 runs 13 residues. Per the germline V gene, CDR1 is SGDLS and CDR2 is YYNGEE. Primers included in the PCR were 60 Vbeta and 13 Jbeta primers. This table comes from immunoSEQ multiplex PCR, and its TCRdb copy is limited to in-frame clones, with some not included. The sample has around 210,000 clones; around four fifths are singletons. The sample taken for sequencing was PBMCs. This TCR was sampled from a middle-aged woman in good health and CMV-seronegative. V and J are TRBV9 and TRBJ1-5; 7 bases align to TRBD1. The CDR3 DNA reads TGTGCCAGCTCCACAGGGGTGAATCAGCCCCAGCATTTT. This translates into CASSTGVNQPQHF.